These T cell receptor beta chains were read from a single sample in a study of cytomegalovirus exposure and HLA in healthy donors. Using immunoSEQ multiplex PCR, the repertoire was profiled, and TCRdb retains in-frame clones only, with some absent. The profile shows 110,000 to 150,000 clones, around 80% of them singletons. The sequenced sample was PBMCs. The receptors here all came from a man between 25 and 39 years old in good health and CMV-seronegative. Both conserved end residues are part of each CDR3.

TRBJ1-1 TRBV5-1 CASSPDRPGTGFWNTEAFF
TRBJ2-3 TRBV27 CASRPGGALDTQYF
TRBJ1-4 TRBV4-1 CASSPRPGQLTTNEKLFF
TRBJ1-4 TRBV5-1 CASSSPGTGDEKLFF
TRBJ1-1 TRBV28 CASLRRGPGREAFF
TRBJ1-6 TRBV18 CASSPGEGVNSPLHF
TRBJ2-2 TRBV15 CATGGETNTGELFF
TRBJ1-2 TRBV19 CASSMQEGVNGYTF
TRBJ1-1 TRBV27 CASSLAGNTEAFF
TRBJ1-5 TRBV6-6 CASSFGQFIYQPQHF
TRBJ1-1 TRBV27 CASSGLTGQNTEAFF
TRBJ1-4 TRBV28 CASRGQINEKLFF
TRBJ1-5 TRBV21-1 CASSKGPGLQPQHF
TRBJ2-7 TRBV30 CAWSDGDEQYF
TRBJ1-1 TRBV28 CASSFYLPTEAFF
TRBJ2-7 TRBV30 CAWSVYLTSGRAYEQYF
TRBJ2-1 TRBV18 CASSPKYQGGIDNEQFF
TRBJ1-2 TRBV28 CASSLKWTPNYGYTF
TRBJ1-2 TRBV19 CASSHQGASYGYTF
TRBJ2-7 TRBV10-3 CAISAVDEQYF
TRBJ2-7 TRBV2 CASRAGTGGYEQYF
TRBJ2-7 TRBV4-1 CASSQDRASGEQYF
TRBJ2-7 TRBV30 CARGGRGYEQYF
TRBJ1-5 TRBV7-9 CSSADRGGNQPQHF
TRBJ2-5 TRBV10-3 CAISDRSFSGTSGAQETQYF
TRBJ2-7 TRBV29-1 CSVGAGGSYEQYF
TRBJ1-1 TRBV29-1 CSVYVGGAFF
TRBJ1-1 TRBV5-1 CASSLASGGPREAFF
TRBJ1-2 TRBV28 CASSLSDRDHGYTF
TRBJ2-2 TRBV5-6 CASSLSGSHTGELFF
TRBJ1-5 TRBV4-1 CASSRYGYQPQHF
TRBJ1-1 TRBV28 CASQGLWGTEAFF
TRBJ1-2 TRBV28 CASSLSVTGGGGYTF
TRBJ2-1 TRBV6-4 CASSVEGATYNEQFF
TRBJ1-1 TRBV5-4 CASSPGTSWGTEAFF
TRBJ2-7 TRBV5-6 CASSLVSSDTYEQYF
TRBJ2-7 TRBV7-9 CASSLLAGPNYEQYF
TRBJ2-7 TRBV18 CASSPPDRPYEQYF
TRBJ2-7 TRBV18 CASSPVPSGTYEQYF
TRBJ2-1 TRBV5-1 CASSFYGAGQGSEQFF
TRBJ1-2 TRBV29-1 CSVESGFGTGYGYPF
TRBJ2-1 TRBV6-5 CASSYGSGYYNEQFF
TRBJ1-6 TRBV6-4 CASSETGISPLHF
TRBJ1-2 TRBV11-2 CASSLAIYYGYTF
TRBJ2-7 TRBV27 CASSLSNGQIKYEQYF
TRBJ1-1 TRBV14 CASSQEPAPGGRVYEAFF
TRBJ2-7 TRBV20-1 CSAPDRHEQYF
TRBJ2-7 TRBV19 CASRTGQDNYEQYF
TRBJ2-3 TRBV5-4 CASSLRMDRGTDTQYF
TRBJ2-3 TRBV5-1 CASSLLAGGAPDTQYF